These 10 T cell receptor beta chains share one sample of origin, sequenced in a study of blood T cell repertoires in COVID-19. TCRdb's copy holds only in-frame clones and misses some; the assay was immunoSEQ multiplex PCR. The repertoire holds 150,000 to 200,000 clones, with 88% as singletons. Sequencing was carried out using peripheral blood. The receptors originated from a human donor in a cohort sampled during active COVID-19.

The CDR3 nucleotides read TGTGCCAGCAGTCCATTAGCGGGAGGCCTCACAGATACGCAGTATTTT. This translates into CASSPLAGGLTDTQYF. V is TRBV27 and J is TRBJ2-3, with TRBD2 matching 10 bases. The CDR3 loop spans 16 amino acids. The germline V gene encodes CDR1 MNHEY and CDR2 SMNVEV (reference sequence). The junction had 7 bases not matched to a gene; V was cut back by 5 bases and J by 2 bases.

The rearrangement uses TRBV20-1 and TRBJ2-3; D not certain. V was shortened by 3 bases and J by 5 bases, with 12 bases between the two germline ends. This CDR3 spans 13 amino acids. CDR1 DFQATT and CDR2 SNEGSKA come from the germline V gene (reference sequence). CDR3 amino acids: CSASVADKDTQYF. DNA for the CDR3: TGCAGTGCTAGTGTGGCGGATAAAGATACGCAGTATTTT.

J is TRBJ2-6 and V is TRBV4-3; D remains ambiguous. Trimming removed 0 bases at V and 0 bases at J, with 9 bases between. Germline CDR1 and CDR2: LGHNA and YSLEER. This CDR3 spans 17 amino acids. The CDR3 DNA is TGCGCCAGCAGCCAAGAAGTTGTAGTCTCTGGGGCCAACGTCCTGACTTTC. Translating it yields CASSQEVVVSGANVLTF.

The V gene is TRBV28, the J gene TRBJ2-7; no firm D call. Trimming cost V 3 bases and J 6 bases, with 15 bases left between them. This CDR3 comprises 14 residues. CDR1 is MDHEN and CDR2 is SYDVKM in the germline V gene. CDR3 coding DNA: TGTGCCAGCAGTTTTTTCTCTAGGATGGGCGAGCAGTACTTC. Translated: CASSFFSRMGEQYF.

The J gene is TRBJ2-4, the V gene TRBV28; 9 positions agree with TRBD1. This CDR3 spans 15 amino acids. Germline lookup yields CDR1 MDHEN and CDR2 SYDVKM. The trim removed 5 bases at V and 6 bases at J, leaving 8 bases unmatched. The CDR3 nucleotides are TGTGCCAGCAGTAGCGGACAGGGGTCCGCAAACATTCAGTACTTC. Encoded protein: CASSSGQGSANIQYF.

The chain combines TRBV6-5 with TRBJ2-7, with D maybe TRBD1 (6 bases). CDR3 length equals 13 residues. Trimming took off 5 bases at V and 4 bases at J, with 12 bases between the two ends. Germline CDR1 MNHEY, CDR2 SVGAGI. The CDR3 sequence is CASSKTGIYEQYF. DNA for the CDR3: TGTGCCAGCAGTAAAACAGGGATATACGAGCAGTACTTC.

CDR3 coding DNA: TGTGCCAGCACCCCAAACTACGAGAACCCCAATGAGCAGTTCTTC. Encoded protein: CASTPNYENPNEQFF. This chain uses TRBV7-2 with TRBJ2-1, with no clear D. Trimming removed 7 bases from V and 6 bases from J, with 19 bases in between. The CDR3 runs 15 residues. CDR1 and CDR2 from the germline V gene are SGHTA and FQGNSA.

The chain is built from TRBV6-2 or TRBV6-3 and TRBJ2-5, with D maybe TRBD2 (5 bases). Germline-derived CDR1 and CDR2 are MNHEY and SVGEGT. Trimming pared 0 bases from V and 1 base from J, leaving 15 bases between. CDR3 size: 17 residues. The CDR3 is CASSYSRELGLQETQYF. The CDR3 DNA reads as TGTGCCAGCAGTTACTCAAGAGAACTAGGCCTCCAAGAGACCCAGTACTTC.

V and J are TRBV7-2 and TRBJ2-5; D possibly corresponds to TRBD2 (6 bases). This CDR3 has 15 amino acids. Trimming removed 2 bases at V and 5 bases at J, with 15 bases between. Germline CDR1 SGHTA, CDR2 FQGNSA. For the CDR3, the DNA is TGTGCCAGCAGCTTACTGGGCAGGGAGGAGGAGACCCAGTACTTC. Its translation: CASSLLGREEETQYF. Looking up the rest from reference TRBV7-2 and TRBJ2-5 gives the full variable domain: GAGVSQSPSNKVTEKGKDVELRCDPISGHTALYWYRQSLGQGLEFLIYFQGNSAPDKSGLPSDRFSAERTGGSVSTLTIQRTQQEDSAVYLCASSLLGREEETQYFGPGTRLLVL.

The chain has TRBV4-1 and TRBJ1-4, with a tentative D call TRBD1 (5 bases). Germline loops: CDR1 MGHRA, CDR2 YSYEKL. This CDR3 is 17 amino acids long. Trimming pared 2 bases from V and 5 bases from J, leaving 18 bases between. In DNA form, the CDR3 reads TGCGCCAGCAGCCAAAATCCGACAGCAGGCAGCAATGAAAAACTGTTTTTT. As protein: CASSQNPTAGSNEKLFF.